This T cell receptor (beta chain) stems from a study of T cells in localized non-small cell lung cancer. Study-wide findings and caveats: Those with higher blood T cell density had longer overall survival.

Using immunoSEQ multiplex PCR, the repertoire was profiled, and TCRdb retains in-frame clones only, with some absent. The top ten hold approximately 5.1% of the sample, which has over 20,000 clones, approximately 83% seen once. Trimming removed 5 bases at V and 7 bases at J, with 8 bases between. The CDR3 spans 10 residues. Germline-derived CDR1 and CDR2 are DFQATT and SNEGSKA (reference sequence). In its sample, this clone was seen once. What it binds is unknown. The TCR originated in a man aged 40 to 69 with stage II lung adenocarcinoma. The chain links TRBV20-1 to TRBJ2-5; possibly TRBD1 or TRBD2 for D (5 bases each). Specimen: PBMCs, collected before any cancer treatment. The CDR3 coding sequence is TGCAGTGCTGCGAGGGGGACCCAGTACTTC. Amino acids: CSAARGTQYF.